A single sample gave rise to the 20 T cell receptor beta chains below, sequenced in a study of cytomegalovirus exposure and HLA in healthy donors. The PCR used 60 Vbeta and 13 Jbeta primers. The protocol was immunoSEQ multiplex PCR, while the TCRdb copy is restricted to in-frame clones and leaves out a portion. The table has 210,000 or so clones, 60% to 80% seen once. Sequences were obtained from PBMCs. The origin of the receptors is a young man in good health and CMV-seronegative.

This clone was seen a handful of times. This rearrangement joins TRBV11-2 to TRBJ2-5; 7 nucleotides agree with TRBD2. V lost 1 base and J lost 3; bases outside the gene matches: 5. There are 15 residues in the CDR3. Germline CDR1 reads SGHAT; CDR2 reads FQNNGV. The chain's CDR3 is CASSLAGRREETQYF. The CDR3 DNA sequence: TGTGCCAGCAGCTTAGCCGGGAGGAGGGAAGAGACCCAGTACTTC.

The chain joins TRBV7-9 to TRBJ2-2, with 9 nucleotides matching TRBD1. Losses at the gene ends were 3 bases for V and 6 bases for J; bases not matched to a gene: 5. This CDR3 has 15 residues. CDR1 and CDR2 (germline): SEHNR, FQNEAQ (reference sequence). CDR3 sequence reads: CASSFGDREAGELFF. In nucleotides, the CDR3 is TGTGCCAGCAGCTTTGGGGACAGGGAGGCCGGGGAGCTGTTTTTT.

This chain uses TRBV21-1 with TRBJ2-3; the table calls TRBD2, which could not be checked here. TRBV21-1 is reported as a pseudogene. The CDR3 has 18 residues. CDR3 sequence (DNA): TGTGCCAGCAGCAAAGTGTCTAGCGGGAGAGCGCGCACAGATACGCAGTATTTT. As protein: CASSKVSSGRARTDTQYF.

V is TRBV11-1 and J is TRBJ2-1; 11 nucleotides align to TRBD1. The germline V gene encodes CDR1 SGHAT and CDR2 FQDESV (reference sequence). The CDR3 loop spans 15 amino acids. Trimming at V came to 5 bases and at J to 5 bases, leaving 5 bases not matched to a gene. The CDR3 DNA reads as TGTGCCAGCAGCAACCGGGACAGGGGGAACAATGAGCAGTTCTTC. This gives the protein CASSNRDRGNNEQFF.

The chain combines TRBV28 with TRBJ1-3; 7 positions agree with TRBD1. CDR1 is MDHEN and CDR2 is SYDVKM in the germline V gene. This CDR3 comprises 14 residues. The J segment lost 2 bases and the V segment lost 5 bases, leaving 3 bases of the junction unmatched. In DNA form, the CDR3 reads TGTGCCAGCAGTCGACAGGGAGCTGGAAACACCATATATTTT. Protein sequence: CASSRQGAGNTIYF.

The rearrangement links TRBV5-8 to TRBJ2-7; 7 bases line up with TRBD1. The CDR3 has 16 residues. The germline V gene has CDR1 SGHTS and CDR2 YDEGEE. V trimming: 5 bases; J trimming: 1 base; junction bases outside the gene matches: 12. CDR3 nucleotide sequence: TGTGCCAGCAGTTGGTCGACGGGACAGAGATCCTACGAGCAGTACTTC. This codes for CASSWSTGQRSYEQYF. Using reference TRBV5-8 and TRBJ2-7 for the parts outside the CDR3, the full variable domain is EAGVTQSPTHLIKTRGQQATLRCSPISGHTSVYWYQQALGLGLQFLLWYDEGEERNRGNFPPRFSGRQFPNYSSELNVNALELEDSALYLCASSWSTGQRSYEQYFGPGTRLTVT.

CDR3 bases: TGTGCCAGCAGCGAAACAGGGGAGGTAACAAATGGCTACACCTTC. Protein: CASSETGEVTNGYTF. The V and J genes are TRBV28 and TRBJ1-2, with TRBD1 matching over 7 bases. The CDR3 is 15 amino acids. Germline V gives CDR1 MDHEN, CDR2 SYDVKM. Trimming at V came to 6 bases and at J to 6 bases, leaving 13 bases not matched to a gene.

CDR3 nucleotides: TGTGCCAGCAGTCGCCGTGGAGGGGTACCTCAGCCCCAGCATTTT. Its protein is CASSRRGGVPQPQHF. This chain connects TRBV27 to TRBJ1-5; TRBD1 is a possible D gene (5 bases). Germline V gene data show CDR1 as MNHEY and CDR2 as SMNVEV (reference sequence). This CDR3 region has 15 residues. V gave up 5 bases and J gave up 6 bases, with 17 bases separating them.

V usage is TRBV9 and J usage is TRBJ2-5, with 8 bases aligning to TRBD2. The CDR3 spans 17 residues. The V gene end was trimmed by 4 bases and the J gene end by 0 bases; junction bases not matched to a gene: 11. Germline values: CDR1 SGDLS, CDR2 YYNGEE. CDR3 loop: CASSPRVAGLYQETQYF. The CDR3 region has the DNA TGTGCCAGCAGCCCGAGGGTAGCGGGGTTGTACCAAGAGACCCAGTACTTC.

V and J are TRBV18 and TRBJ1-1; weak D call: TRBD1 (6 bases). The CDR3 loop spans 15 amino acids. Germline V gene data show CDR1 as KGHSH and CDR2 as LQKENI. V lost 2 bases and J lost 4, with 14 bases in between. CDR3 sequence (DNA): TGTGCCAGCTCACCAGCGAACAGGGTGGGCACTGAAGCTTTCTTT. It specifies CASSPANRVGTEAFF.

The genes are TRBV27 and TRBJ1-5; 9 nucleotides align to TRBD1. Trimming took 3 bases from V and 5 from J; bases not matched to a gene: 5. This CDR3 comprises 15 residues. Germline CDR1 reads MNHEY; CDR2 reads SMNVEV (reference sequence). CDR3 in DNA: TGTGCCAGCAGTTTCACAGGGGGCCGGCATCAGCCCCAGCATTTT. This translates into CASSFTGGRHQPQHF.

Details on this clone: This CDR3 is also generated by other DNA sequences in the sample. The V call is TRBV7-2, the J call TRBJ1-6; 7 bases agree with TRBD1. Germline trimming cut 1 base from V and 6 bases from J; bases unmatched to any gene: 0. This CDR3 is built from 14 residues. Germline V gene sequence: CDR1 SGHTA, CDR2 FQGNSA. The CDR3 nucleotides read TGTGCCAGCAGCTTAGACAGGGGTAATTCACCCCTCCACTTT. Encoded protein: CASSLDRGNSPLHF.

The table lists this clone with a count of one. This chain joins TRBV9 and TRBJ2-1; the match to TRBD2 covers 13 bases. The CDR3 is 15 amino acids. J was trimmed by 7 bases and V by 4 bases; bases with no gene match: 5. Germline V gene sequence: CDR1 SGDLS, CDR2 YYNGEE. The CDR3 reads CASSQGGLAGNEQFF. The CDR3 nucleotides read TGTGCCAGCAGCCAAGGGGGACTAGCGGGGAATGAGCAGTTCTTC.

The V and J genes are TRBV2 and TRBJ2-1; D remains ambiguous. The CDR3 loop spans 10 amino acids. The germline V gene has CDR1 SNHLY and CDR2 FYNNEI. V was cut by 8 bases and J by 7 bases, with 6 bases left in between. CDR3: CASVRNEQFF. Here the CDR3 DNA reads TGTGCCAGCGTCCGGAATGAGCAGTTCTTC.

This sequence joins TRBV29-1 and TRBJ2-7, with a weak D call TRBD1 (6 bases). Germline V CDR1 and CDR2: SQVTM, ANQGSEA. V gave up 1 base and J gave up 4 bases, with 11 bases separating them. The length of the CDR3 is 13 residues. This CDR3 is CSVEGTVKYEQYF. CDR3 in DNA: TGCAGCGTTGAAGGGACAGTGAAGTACGAGCAGTACTTC.

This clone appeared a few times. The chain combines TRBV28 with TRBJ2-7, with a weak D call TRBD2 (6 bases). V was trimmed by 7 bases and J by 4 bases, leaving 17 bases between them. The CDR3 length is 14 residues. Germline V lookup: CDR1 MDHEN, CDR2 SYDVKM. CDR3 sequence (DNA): TGTGCCAGCACCTGGGGTAGCGGAGAATACGAGCAGTACTTC. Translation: CASTWGSGEYEQYF.

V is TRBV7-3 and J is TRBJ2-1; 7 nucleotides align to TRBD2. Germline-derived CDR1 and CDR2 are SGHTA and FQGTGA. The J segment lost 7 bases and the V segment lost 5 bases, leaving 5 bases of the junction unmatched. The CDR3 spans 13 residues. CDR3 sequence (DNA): TGTGCCAGCAGCAGTGGACTAGGAAATGAGCAGTTCTTC. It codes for CASSSGLGNEQFF.

In DNA form, the CDR3 reads TGTGCCAGCAGCTTCGTAGGGGACAATGAGCAGTTCTTC. Amino acids: CASSFVGDNEQFF. The genes are TRBV7-2 and TRBJ2-1, with TRBD1 as a possible D gene (5 bases). The CDR3 runs 13 residues. From germline, CDR1 is SGHTA and CDR2 FQGNSA. V lost 3 bases to trimming and J lost 5 bases, with 8 bases between them.

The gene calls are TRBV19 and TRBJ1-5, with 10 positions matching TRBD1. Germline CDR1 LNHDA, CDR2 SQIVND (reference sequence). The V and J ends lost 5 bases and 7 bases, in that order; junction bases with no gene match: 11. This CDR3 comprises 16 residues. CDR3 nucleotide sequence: TGTGCCAGTAGTGTGGACCGGACAGGGGGGAGACAGCCCCAGCATTTT. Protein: CASSVDRTGGRQPQHF.

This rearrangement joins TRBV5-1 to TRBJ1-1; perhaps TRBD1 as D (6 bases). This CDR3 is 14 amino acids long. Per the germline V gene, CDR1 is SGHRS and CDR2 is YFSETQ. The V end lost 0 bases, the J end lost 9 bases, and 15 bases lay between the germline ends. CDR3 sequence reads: CASSLEGVGQKAFF. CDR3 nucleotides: TGCGCCAGCAGCTTGGAGGGGGTGGGACAAAAAGCTTTCTTT.